This T cell receptor (beta chain) emerged from a study of response to subunit inactivated influenza vaccine. Study results and caveats: New T cells are recruited in small numbers by each seasonal influenza vaccination, according to the authors' suggestion.

Germline V gene data show CDR1 as LNHNV and CDR2 as YYDKDF (reference sequence). The CDR3 is made up of 15 amino acids. V was trimmed by 0 bases and J by 4 bases, leaving 9 bases between them. Worth noting for this clonotype: Antigen unknown.

TCRdb independently ran MiXCR on the RT-PCR reads; one entry per CDR3 protein. The table records around 520,000 distinct CDR3 sequences, over 25% of them present only once. The source of this sequence is a man in his fifties who received an inactivated influenza vaccine. Sequencing used CD4+ T cells sorted from PBMCs, obtained more than 4 days after vaccination. V and J are TRBV15 and TRBJ1-4; D gene unclear. In DNA form, the CDR3 reads TGTGCCACCAGCAGAGACCGCCAGAGTAATGAAAAACTGTTTTTT. Translated: CATSRDRQSNEKLFF.